The rows below give T cell receptor beta chains drawn from one sample of a study of cytomegalovirus exposure and HLA in healthy donors. Sequenced by immunoSEQ multiplex PCR; TCRdb stores in-frame clones only, minus some. The sample contains some 120,000 clones, roughly 10% of which appear only once. What was sequenced was PBMCs. The receptors here all came from a woman in her late teens or twenties in good health and CMV-seropositive. CDR3s include the opening cysteine and the closing phenylalanine or tryptophan. Each record gives: clone size, D gene, V gene, J gene, CDR3 DNA, CDR3 protein. D genes are given only for firm matches. Rows give clone size only sometimes, using once, few, many, or a class for an expanded clone.

>few|TRBD2|TRBV4-2|TRBJ2-7
TGTGCCAGCAGCCCTTTTCTCCTTGCGGGAGACTACGAGCAGTACTTC
CASSPFLLAGDYEQYF
>-|TRBD2|TRBV5-1|TRBJ2-1
TGCGCCAGCAGCTTGGCCCCTGGGACTAGCGCAAATGAGCAGTTCTTC
CASSLAPGTSANEQFF
>few|-|TRBV2|TRBJ1-5
TGTGCCAGCAGTCCCTTTGGGGCAGGGCCTCAGCCCCAGCATTTT
CASSPFGAGPQPQHF
>-|-|TRBV2|TRBJ1-2
TGTGCCAGCCGAGGACAGCCGGTTGAAGGCTACACCTTC
CASRGQPVEGYTF
>-|-|TRBV20-1|TRBJ2-7
TGCAGTGCTAGAGGCGGCTACGAGCAGTACTTC
CSARGGYEQYF
>few|TRBD2|TRBV5-1|TRBJ2-7
TGCGCCAGCAGCTTGGCCCCGGGAGGGAACTACGAGCAGTACTTC
CASSLAPGGNYEQYF
>few|-|TRBV7-9|TRBJ2-3
TGTGCCAGCAGCCGTTCCTCCTTCTACTTCGATACGCAGTATTTT
CASSRSSFYFDTQYF
>-|-|TRBV7-9|TRBJ1-1
TGTGCCAGCAGCTTAGCGGGGGGATCTCTAGGGACTGAAGCTTTCTTT
CASSLAGGSLGTEAFF
>-|TRBD1|TRBV19|TRBJ1-5
TGTGCCAGTAGTATAGGTTGGGACAGGGGTCCCAATCAGCCCCAGCATTTT
CASSIGWDRGPNQPQHF
>-|TRBD2|TRBV7-2|TRBJ2-7
TGTGCCAGCAGCTTATCCCTAGCGGAAGACTACGAGCAGTACTTC
CASSLSLAEDYEQYF
>-|TRBD1|TRBV5-4|TRBJ2-7
TGTGCCAGCAGTCATCCCCCGGGACAGCCCCCCTACGAGCAGTACTTC
CASSHPPGQPPYEQYF
>few|-|TRBV27|TRBJ2-2
TGTGCCAGCTGTGGAGGGCCAAACACCGGGGAGCTGTTTTTT
CASCGGPNTGELFF
>few|-|TRBV19|TRBJ2-5
TGTGCCAGTAGTTTTGAGAAAGAGACCCAGTACTTC
CASSFEKETQYF
>few|TRBD1|TRBV7-9|TRBJ1-4
TGTGCCAGCAGCCCAAATTCCCGGGACAGGGGGCAGAGGGAAAAACTGTTTTTT
CASSPNSRDRGQREKLFF
>few|-|TRBV6-5|TRBJ1-1
TGTGCCAGCAGCTCCGAAATGGCCACTGAAGCTTTCTTT
CASSSEMATEAFF
>few|TRBD2|TRBV7-3|TRBJ2-2
TGTGCCAGCAGCCGGGGGGGTGCGAACACCGGGGAGCTGTTTTTT
CASSRGGANTGELFF
>few|-|TRBV19|TRBJ2-1
TGTGCCAGTAGTATAGGAGGGCCCAGTAATGAGCAGTTCTTC
CASSIGGPSNEQFF
>medium-sized|TRBD1|TRBV6-6|TRBJ1-1
TGTGCCAGCAGCGACAGGGGAGCCACTGAAGCTTTCTTT
CASSDRGATEAFF
>-|-|TRBV2|TRBJ2-1
TGTGCCAGCAGTCGTGTCTCCTCCAATGAGCAGTTCTTC
CASSRVSSNEQFF
>few|-|TRBV29-1|TRBJ1-1
TGCAGCGTTGTATCGTACACTGAAGCTTTCTTT
CSVVSYTEAFF
>-|TRBD1|TRBV6-5|TRBJ1-1
TGTGCCAGCAGTTACCAGGGACAGGGTTTCACTGAAGCTTTCTTT
CASSYQGQGFTEAFF
>few|TRBD2|TRBV4-1|TRBJ2-7
TGCGCCAGCAGCGGGACTAGCGGATCCTACGAGCAGTACTTC
CASSGTSGSYEQYF
>few|-|TRBV19|TRBJ1-5
TGTGCCAGTAGCCCCGGTAGCAATCAGCCCCAGCATTTT
CASSPGSNQPQHF
>-|TRBD2|TRBV18|TRBJ2-1
TGTGCCAGCTCACTTGCTAGCGGATCCAACAATGAGCAGTTCTTC
CASSLASGSNNEQFF
>few|-|TRBV28|TRBJ2-5
TGTGCCAGCAGTGTTACATCCCCGGAGACCCAGTACTTC
CASSVTSPETQYF
>once|-|TRBV30|TRBJ2-7
TGTGCCTGGAGTCCTCGGGTCGAGCAGTACTTC
CAWSPRVEQYF
>few|TRBD1|TRBV27|TRBJ1-4
TGTGCCAGCAGTTTACAGGGGGCTGAAAAACTGTTTTTT
CASSLQGAEKLFF
>few|-|TRBV2|TRBJ1-1
TGTGCCAGCAGTGAATTTGGTACAGGAGCCAAGAACACTGAAGCTTTCTTT
CASSEFGTGAKNTEAFF